This paragraph reports one TCR beta chain. Deletions cut 2 bases from V and 1 base from J, with 5 bases between. CDR3 size: 13 residues. This sample stems from a study of blood T cell repertoires in COVID-19. A Seattle source enrolled patients during active infection and followed them longitudinally. Per the study methods: Amplification of reference gene primers provided the estimated nucleated cell counts. The assay was immunoSEQ multiplex PCR, and TCRdb's table has in-frame clones only and misses some. V, J and clone size were drawn from that table, and D and trimming were deduced from the DNA. The sample lists approximately 120,000 clones; 85% were seen once.

The chain recombines TRBV12-3 or TRBV12-4 with TRBJ1-1, with a tentative D call TRBD1 (5 bases). The source material was peripheral blood. This TCR came from a woman older than 75 with COVID-19, enrolled during active disease. CDR3 loop: CASSLQGNTEAFF. The DNA for the CDR3 is TGTGCCAGCAGTTTACAGGGGAACACTGAAGCTTTCTTT.